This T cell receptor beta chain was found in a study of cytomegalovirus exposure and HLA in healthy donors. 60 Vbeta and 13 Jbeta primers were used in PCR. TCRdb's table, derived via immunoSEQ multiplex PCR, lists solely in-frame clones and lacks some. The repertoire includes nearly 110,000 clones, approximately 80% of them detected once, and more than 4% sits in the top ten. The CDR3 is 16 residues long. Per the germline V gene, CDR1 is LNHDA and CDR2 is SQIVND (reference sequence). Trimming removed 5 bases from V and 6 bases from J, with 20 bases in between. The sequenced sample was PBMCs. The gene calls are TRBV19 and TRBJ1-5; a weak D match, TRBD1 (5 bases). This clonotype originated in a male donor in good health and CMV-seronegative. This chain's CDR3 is CASSVPGLPVRQPQHF. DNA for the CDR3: TGTGCCAGTAGTGTACCGGGACTCCCAGTCCGTCAGCCCCAGCATTTT.